The clone carrying this TCR beta chain was recorded once. Its specificity is not known. This record comes from a study of cytomegalovirus exposure and HLA in healthy donors. The study's findings and limits: Cytomegalovirus association was listed for 170 or so TCR beta chains. According to a subsequent analysis, TCR clusters identified in the first cohort showed a tendency to co-occur across the roughly 120 validation repertoires.

This table comes from immunoSEQ multiplex PCR, and its TCRdb copy is limited to in-frame clones, with some not included. The sample carries 150,000 to 170,000 clones, more than 70% recorded once. From germline, CDR1 is LNHDA and CDR2 SQIVND (reference sequence). The CDR3 runs to 14 residues. V lost 5 bases, J lost 4 bases, and 8 bases stayed unmatched. This sequence originates from a human donor in good health. Sequences were obtained from PBMCs. V gene TRBV19 combines with J gene TRBJ2-7; TRBD1 matches 7 bases. CDR3 sequence reads: CASSVTGTRYEQYF. The CDR3 nucleotides are TGTGCCAGTAGTGTGACAGGGACGAGGTACGAGCAGTACTTC.